The source of this TCR beta chain is a study of blood T cell repertoires in COVID-19. Study-wide background: Sources were T cells, B-cell-depleted T cells, or PBMCs; the material itself was cDNA or gDNA.

V was cut by 5 bases and J by 2 bases, with 15 bases left in between. Germline values: CDR1 SGHTA, CDR2 FQGNSA. This CDR3 comprises 15 residues. A single count supports this clone. Only in-frame clones appear in the TCRdb table, and some are missing; sequencing was by immunoSEQ multiplex PCR. The data contain some 200,000 clones, about 88% of them singletons. The TCR originated in a man aged 30-40 years with active or convalescent COVID-19. The material sequenced was peripheral blood. This rearrangement joins TRBV7-2 to TRBJ2-5; possible D gene TRBD1, 6 bases. The CDR3: CASSPPPGVQETQYF. The CDR3 coding sequence is TGTGCCAGCAGCCCCCCCCCAGGGGTACAAGAGACCCAGTACTTC. The whole variable domain, remainder taken from reference TRBV7-2 and TRBJ2-5, is GAGVSQSPSNKVTEKGKDVELRCDPISGHTALYWYRQSLGQGLEFLIYFQGNSAPDKSGLPSDRFSAERTGGSVSTLTIQRTQQEDSAVYLCASSPPPGVQETQYFGPGTRLLVL.